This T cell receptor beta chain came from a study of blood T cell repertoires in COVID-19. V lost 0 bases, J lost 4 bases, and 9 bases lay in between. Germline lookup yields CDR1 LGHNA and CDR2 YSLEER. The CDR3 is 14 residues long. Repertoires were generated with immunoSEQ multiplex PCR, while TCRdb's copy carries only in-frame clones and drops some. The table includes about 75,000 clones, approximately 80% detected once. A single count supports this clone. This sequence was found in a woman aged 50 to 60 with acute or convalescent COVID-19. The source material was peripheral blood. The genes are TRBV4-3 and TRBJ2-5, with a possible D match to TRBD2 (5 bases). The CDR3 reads CASSQDGLRETQYF. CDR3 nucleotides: TGCGCCAGCAGCCAAGACGGACTGCGAGAGACCCAGTACTTC.